This T cell receptor beta chain came from a study of T cell clonality in common variable immunodeficiency. General observations from the study: Links between repertoire features and CVID complications were heterogeneity-limited. In common variable immunodeficiency, TCR beta chains reportedly carried fewer deletions and N-nucleotide insertions.

Both groups were predominantly of Caucasian heritage. This clone was seen many times. What it binds is unknown. The read comes to an end 3 residues before the CDR3 does, leaving the germline J gene to fill in the end. TCRdb's table, derived via immunoSEQ multiplex PCR, lists solely in-frame clones and lacks some. The sample contains 40,000 to 65,000 clones, none of them singletons. Losses at the gene ends were 1 base for V and 2 bases for J; bases not matched to a gene: 12. Looked up from germline, CDR1 is SGHVS and CDR2 is FNYEAQ. The CDR3 spans 18 residues. The source is a person aged 18-69 years in good health. The V gene is TRBV7-6, the J gene TRBJ2-7, with 9 nucleotides matching TRBD2. The sequenced material came from peripheral blood mononuclear cells. The CDR3 here is CASSLVLSSGNSPYEQYF. CDR3 DNA, as far as it was read: TGTGCCAGCAGCTTAGTTCTCTCTAGCGGGAATTCGCCCTACGAG. The whole variable domain, filled in from reference TRBV7-6 and TRBJ2-7, reads GAGVSQSPRYKVTKRGQDVALRCDPISGHVSLYWYRQALGQGPEFLTYFNYEAQQDKSGLPNDRFSAERPEGSISTLTIQRTEQRDSAMYRCASSLVLSSGNSPYEQYFGPGTRLTVT.